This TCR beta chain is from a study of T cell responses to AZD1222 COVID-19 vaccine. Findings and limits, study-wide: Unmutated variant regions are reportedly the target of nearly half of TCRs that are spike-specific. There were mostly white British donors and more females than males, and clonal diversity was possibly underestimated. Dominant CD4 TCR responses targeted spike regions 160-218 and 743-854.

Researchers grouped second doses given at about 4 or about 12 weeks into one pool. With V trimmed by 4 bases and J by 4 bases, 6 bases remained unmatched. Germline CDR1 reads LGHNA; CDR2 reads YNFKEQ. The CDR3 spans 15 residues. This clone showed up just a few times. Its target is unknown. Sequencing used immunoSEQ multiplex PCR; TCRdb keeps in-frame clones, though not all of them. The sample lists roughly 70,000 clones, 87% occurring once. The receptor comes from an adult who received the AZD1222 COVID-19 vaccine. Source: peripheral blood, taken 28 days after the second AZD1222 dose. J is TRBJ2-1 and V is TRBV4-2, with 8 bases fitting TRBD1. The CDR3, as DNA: TGTGCCAGCAGCCCAGACAGGGGCGCTTACAATGAGCAGTTCTTC. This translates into CASSPDRGAYNEQFF.